This T cell receptor (beta chain) was recovered during a study of blood T cells in healthy people across ages. As regards this clonotype: The antigen remains undetermined.

Study findings and constraints: Estimates of total diversity, which came from one million sequenced T cells, were considered to be underestimates. The lack of PBMC sorting stopped any conclusive naive versus antigen-experienced comparison. Possibly confounding the expanded clonotype changes was the fact that donor CMV status was unknown.

The authors ran a second PCR of about 6 to 11 cycles using a sample-barcoded 5' primer and a J-beta primer mix. TCRdb re-called the 5' RACE reads through MiXCR, storing one row per CDR3 protein. The sample yields fewer than 1 million distinct CDR3 sequences, under 45% seen once. In terms of origin and age, donors were healthy Caucasian individuals from Russia aged about 6 to 100. Germline V gene lookup returns CDR1 DFQATT and CDR2 SNEGSKA (reference sequence). CDR3 length: 13 residues. V lost 6 bases to trimming and J lost 6 bases; unmatched junction nucleotides: 6. The V gene is TRBV20-1, the J gene TRBJ2-7; 12 nucleotides match TRBD2. The specimen was blood. The source is a man aged 60 to 69 in good health. CDR3 sequence: CSARTSGVVEQYF. In DNA form, the CDR3 reads TGCAGTGCAAGGACTAGCGGGGTGGTCGAGCAGTACTTC.